This TCR beta chain was captured in a study of blood T cells in healthy people across ages (dated by TCRdb to the mid-2010s). Context from the whole study: In model experiments, template switching captured roughly one uniquely barcoded TCR beta cDNA molecule for every two T cells. To avoid experimental bias, donors of different ages were spread randomly across the sequencing lanes. Two additional independent replicas of 1 million unique cDNA reads from the same blood draw were analyzed for two donors (one aged 18 to 30 and one aged 80 or older). Donors were grouped into four age groups: young (average approximately 16 years), middle-aged (39), aged (over 55) and long-lived (about 82). To track age-related changes in TCR beta repertoire diversity, the study relied on deep sequencing normalized with unique cDNA molecular identifiers. General conclusions and limits of the study: Because donor CMV infection status was unknown, age-related changes in expanded clonotypes were potentially confounded. Estimates of total diversity based on one million sequenced T cells were regarded as lower bounds and as underestimates. Since profiling was done on bulk unsorted PBMCs, naive and antigen-experienced compartments could not be conclusively compared. There was a strong correlation between observed TCR beta diversity and the percentage of naive T cells measured by flow cytometry. The long-lived group showed more naive CD4+ T cells, fewer expanded clones and increased TCR diversity than the aged group, suggesting age selection. As age increased, observed TCR beta diversity per million T cells dropped in a roughly linear way, and a significant reduction was already evident by age 40.

Donors were 30 to 45 systemically healthy Caucasian individuals from Russia aged roughly 6 to 90 years. Approximately 10 milliliters of peripheral blood were collected from each donor into EDTA-treated Vacutainer tubes. PBMCs were isolated by Ficoll-Paque density-gradient centrifugation, with at least 6 million obtained per sample. Trizol reagent was used to extract total RNA from PBMCs, with at least 5.5 micrograms per sample. Naive CD45RAhigh/CD27high T cell percentages were measured by flow cytometry on a PBMC aliquot from every donor. Relative to germline, V is missing 5 bases and J is missing 0 bases, with 19 bases of the junction outside any gene match. The CDR3 goes from the cysteine to the phenylalanine over 21 residues. CDR3 DNA is the only sequence kept; it has 63 bases, read in frame from the first base. CDR1 and CDR2, looked up from the germline V gene, are SGHVS and FQNEAQ. For this clonotype: No antigen is known for it. Per-base quality was not reported, and no clone a single base away is much larger than it.

Library preparation employed 5' RACE. The listed sequencing device is Illumina HiSeq 2500. A second PCR of about 7 to 12 cycles was run with a J-beta primer mix and a sample-barcoded 5' primer. A template-switch 5' adaptor carrying 12 random nucleotides introduced a unique molecular identifier onto each TCR beta cDNA molecule. Each sample yielded at least 3 million CDR3-containing paired-end reads. First-strand cDNA synthesis was performed from all RNA using the Mint cDNA synthesis kit, with priming by a TRBC-specific oligonucleotide. All cDNA was treated with uracil-DNA glycosylase and then went through a first 18-cycle PCR with the universal primers M1SS and BC2_uni_R. In the authors' own workflow: Normalization of each sample was performed by random selection of 1 million high-quality reads, each carrying a distinct molecular identifier. Reads with shared molecular identifiers were discarded instead of being binned into consensus sequences. MiTCR, set to a Q25 quality threshold and the strictest error-elimination algorithm, was used for CDR3 identification, clonotype clustering and error correction. Lower-bound total TCR beta diversity was estimated with a nonparametric unseen species model using Euler transformation. TCRdb redid the processing of the public reads, applying fastp at Q25 and MiXCR, and retained in-frame beta chains. CDR3 protein sequences are deduplicated, and each keeps its most common genes and DNA. These V and J calls derive from TCRdb rather than the authors' analysis. This sample is represented by under 2,000,000 distinct CDR3 sequences; approximately 50% of them were singletons. The top ten constitute roughly 2% of the sample.

The clonotype was recovered from a woman aged 40 to 50 in good health. The specimen was blood. The receptor chain draws on TRBV7-8 and TRBJ2-6; the central 7 bases match TRBD1. The DNA sequence is TGTGCCAGCAGCCCGGACAGGAGAAATATTCGTCCAGGCTCTGGGGCCAACGTCCTGACTTTC. Its product reads: CASSPDRRNIRPGSGANVLTF.